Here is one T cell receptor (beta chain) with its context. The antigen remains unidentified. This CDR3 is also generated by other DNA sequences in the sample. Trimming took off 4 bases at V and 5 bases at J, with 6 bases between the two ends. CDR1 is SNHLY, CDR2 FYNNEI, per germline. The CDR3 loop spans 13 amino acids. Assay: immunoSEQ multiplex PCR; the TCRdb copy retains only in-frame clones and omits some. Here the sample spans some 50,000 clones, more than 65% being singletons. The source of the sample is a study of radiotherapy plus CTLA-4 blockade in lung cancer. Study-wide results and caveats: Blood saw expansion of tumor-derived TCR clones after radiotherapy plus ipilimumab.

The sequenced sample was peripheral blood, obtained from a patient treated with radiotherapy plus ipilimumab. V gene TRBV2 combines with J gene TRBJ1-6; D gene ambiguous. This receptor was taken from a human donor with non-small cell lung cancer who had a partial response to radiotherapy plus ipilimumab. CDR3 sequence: CASSAGNNSPLHF. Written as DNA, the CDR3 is TGTGCCAGCAGTGCGGGGAATAATTCACCCCTCCACTTT.